The next 19 T cell receptor beta chains were all read from a single sample in a study of cytomegalovirus exposure and HLA in healthy donors (dated by TCRdb to 2016 to 2017). Receptor libraries were prepared by the immunoSEQ multiplex PCR assay. For the multiplex PCR, a mixture combining 60 forward primers for TCR Vbeta segments and 13 reverse primers for TCR Jbeta segments was used. What TCRdb holds here is the immuneACCESS table cut down to in-frame rearrangements. Part of the clones is not present; checked against another copy, under half of the missing clones reflect an unresolved V gene, and the others are unexplained. The table for this sample lists 100,000 or so clones; roughly 69% of them were counted only once. The ten biggest clones cover 6% to 6.5% of the sample. Sequencing used PBMCs. These receptors were obtained from a woman in her thirties in good health and CMV-seronegative.

The V gene is TRBV5-1, the J gene TRBJ2-1; D gene uncertain. The germline V gene has CDR1 SGHRS and CDR2 YFSETQ. Trimming removed 6 bases at V and 0 bases at J, with 7 bases between. This CDR3 contains 13 residues. The CDR3 loop reads CASTSSSYNEQFF. The CDR3 DNA follows: TGCGCCAGCACCTCTAGCTCCTACAATGAGCAGTTCTTC.

This clone occurred once. The chain combines TRBV28 with TRBJ1-5; 10 bases fit TRBD1. Looked up from germline, CDR1 is MDHEN and CDR2 is SYDVKM. J was trimmed by 6 bases and V by 6 bases; bases with no gene match: 5. The CDR3 extends over 14 amino acids. The CDR3 nucleotides are TGTGCCAGCAGGAAGGGGACAGGGGCTCAGCCCCAGCATTTT. It yields the protein CASRKGTGAQPQHF.

The chain combines TRBV4-3 with TRBJ2-3; 12 bases line up with TRBD2. Per germline, CDR1 LGHNA and CDR2 YSLEER. V was clipped by 0 bases and J by 3 bases; unmatched bases: 4. The CDR3 extends over 17 amino acids. This chain's CDR3 is CASSQETSGSRTDTQYF. The CDR3 region has the DNA TGCGCCAGCAGCCAAGAGACTAGCGGGAGTAGGACAGATACGCAGTATTTT.

This clone was picked up one time. This chain joins TRBV28 and TRBJ1-2, with TRBD1 as a possible D gene (6 bases). The germline V gene has CDR1 MDHEN and CDR2 SYDVKM. This CDR3 has 17 residues. The V and J ends lost 7 bases and 1 base respectively, with 22 bases between them. DNA for the CDR3: TGTGCCAGCACCTCAACGGACTCAACAGGGATTAACTATGGCTACACCTTC. Its protein product is CASTSTDSTGINYGYTF.

This chain links TRBV9 with TRBJ2-6, with 10 bases aligning to TRBD1. J was trimmed by 0 bases and V by 3 bases; bases with no gene match: 0. The CDR3 is 16 amino acids. Germline loops: CDR1 SGDLS, CDR2 YYNGEE. CDR3 protein: CASSGTGGSGANVLTF. The CDR3 DNA is TGTGCCAGCAGCGGGACAGGGGGCTCTGGGGCCAACGTCCTGACTTTC.

This chain links TRBV2 with TRBJ2-5; 7 nucleotides match TRBD1. Per the germline V gene, CDR1 is SNHLY and CDR2 is FYNNEI. CDR3 length: 16 amino acids. Trimming at V came to 6 bases and at J to 1 base, leaving 11 bases not matched to a gene. As DNA, the CDR3 is TGTGCCAGCAGGTCTGGACACGGGACAGCCCAAGAGACCCAGTACTTC. It is translated as CASRSGHGTAQETQYF.

V gene TRBV6-6 combines with J gene TRBJ2-1; 8 bases line up with TRBD2. Trimming at V came to 7 bases and at J to 12 bases, leaving 8 bases not matched to a gene. This CDR3 has 12 amino acids. Germline V gene data show CDR1 as MNHNY and CDR2 as SVGAGI (reference sequence). Here the CDR3 reads CASTKRESRQFF. The CDR3 DNA follows: TGTGCCAGCACCAAGCGGGAGAGTAGGCAGTTCTTC.

This chain links TRBV5-1 with TRBJ2-3; 11 bases line up with TRBD2. Germline trimming cut 5 bases from V and 0 bases from J; bases unmatched to any gene: 14. The CDR3 spans 19 residues. The germline gives CDR1 SGHRS, CDR2 YFSETQ. Here the CDR3 reads CASRRELAGDFFSTDTQYF. CDR3 sequence (DNA): TGCGCCAGCAGGCGAGAACTAGCGGGAGACTTTTTTAGCACAGATACGCAGTATTTT.

The rearrangement joins TRBV14 to TRBJ1-1, with D perhaps matching TRBD1 (5 bases). Germline CDR1 and CDR2: SGHDN and FVKESK. Deletions cut 1 base from V and 5 bases from J, with 8 bases between. The CDR3 extends over 13 amino acids. The CDR3 coding sequence is TGTGCCAGCAGCCAAGTTGGGGGGACTGAAGCTTTCTTT. Protein: CASSQVGGTEAFF.

This chain joins TRBV7-9 and TRBJ1-5; perhaps TRBD1 as D (5 bases). The CDR3 has 13 amino acids. The ends were cut back, 5 bases at V and 5 bases at J, with 10 bases in the middle. CDR1 SEHNR and CDR2 FQNEAQ come from the germline V gene (reference sequence). CDR3 sequence reads: CASSAIRDQPQHF. CDR3 nucleotide sequence: TGTGCCAGCAGCGCAATCAGGGATCAGCCCCAGCATTTT.

This chain connects TRBV7-9 to TRBJ2-7; TRBD1 aligns across 8 bases. The germline V gene has CDR1 SEHNR and CDR2 FQNEAQ (reference sequence). The CDR3 runs 14 residues. V was clipped by 2 bases and J by 7 bases; unmatched bases: 7. The CDR3 DNA follows: TGTGCCAGCAGCTTACTCCAGGGGGCTGGGGAGCAGTACTTC. It is translated as CASSLLQGAGEQYF.

The V gene is TRBV7-6, the J gene TRBJ2-7; D unclear. The germline V gene encodes CDR1 SGHVS and CDR2 FNYEAQ. V was pared by 2 bases and J by 6 bases, with 14 bases between. This CDR3 is built from 14 residues. The CDR3 protein is CASSLSPGSGEQYF. CDR3 in DNA: TGTGCCAGCAGCTTATCCCCCGGGTCGGGCGAGCAGTACTTC.

The J gene is TRBJ1-4, the V gene TRBV10-1, with D possibly TRBD1 on 6 matching bases. V lost 5 bases and J 7 bases, leaving 14 bases between the germline ends. The CDR3 runs 14 residues. The germline CDR1 and CDR2 sequences are WNHNN and SYGVQD (reference sequence). CDR3 residues: CASSRAGETEKLFF. The CDR3 nucleotides read TGCGCCAGCAGTCGGGCAGGGGAAACTGAAAAACTGTTTTTT.

This clone has only one observation. This chain connects TRBV5-1 to TRBJ1-2, with 11 positions matching TRBD1. Trimming at V came to 4 bases and at J to 4 bases, leaving 6 bases not matched to a gene. Per germline, CDR1 SGHRS and CDR2 YFSETQ. The CDR3 has 15 residues. The CDR3 DNA is TGCGCCAGCAGCGTAGGACAGGGGGCGAGCTATGGCTACACCTTC. It translates to CASSVGQGASYGYTF. Complete variable domain (other parts from reference TRBV5-1 and TRBJ1-2): KAGVTQTPRYLIKTRGQQVTLSCSPISGHRSVSWYQQTPGQGLQFLFEYFSETQRNKGNFPGRFSGRQFSNSRSEMNVSTLELGDSALYLCASSVGQGASYGYTFGSGTRLTVV.

The chain has TRBV28 and TRBJ1-4; D is ambiguous. The CDR3 totals 13 residues. Germline CDR1 reads MDHEN; CDR2 reads SYDVKM. V lost 7 bases and J lost 3, with 9 bases in between. The CDR3 reads CASTRRANEKLFF. Here the CDR3 DNA reads TGTGCCAGCACCCGGAGGGCTAATGAAAAACTGTTTTTT. Drawing the rest from reference TRBV28 and TRBJ1-4, the complete variable domain is DVKVTQSSRYLVKRTGEKVFLECVQDMDHENMFWYRQDPGLGLRLIYFSYDVKMKEKGDIPEGYSVSREKKERFSLILESASTNQTSMYLCASTRRANEKLFFGSGTQLSVL.

J is TRBJ2-5 and V is TRBV5-1; TRBD2 is a possible D gene (6 bases). The germline gives CDR1 SGHRS, CDR2 YFSETQ. The length of the CDR3 is 15 residues. V was shortened by 0 bases and J by 3 bases, with 12 bases between the two germline ends. CDR3 sequence reads: CASSLVVGGEETQYF. The CDR3 nucleotides are TGCGCCAGCAGCTTGGTGGTGGGGGGAGAAGAGACCCAGTACTTC.

The chain uses TRBV18 and TRBJ2-1, with D possibly matching TRBD2 (5 bases). Trimming stripped 4 bases from V and 5 bases from J, with 18 bases between. Germline CDR1 and CDR2: KGHSH and LQKENI. The CDR3 covers 16 residues. CDR3 loop: CASSRTWTGNHNEQFF. As DNA, the CDR3 is TGTGCCAGCTCACGGACGTGGACTGGCAACCACAATGAGCAGTTCTTC.

This chain connects TRBV28 to TRBJ1-5; 9 nucleotides line up with TRBD1. The CDR3 runs 14 residues. V trimming: 5 bases; J trimming: 4 bases; junction bases outside the gene matches: 3. CDR1 is MDHEN, CDR2 SYDVKM, per germline. CDR3: CASSPGQGNQPQHF. CDR3 DNA: TGTGCCAGCAGTCCCGGACAGGGGAATCAGCCCCAGCATTTT.

There are a few counts of this clone. The V and J genes are TRBV20-1 and TRBJ2-5; no definite D call. V dropped 6 bases and J dropped 11 bases, with 16 bases sitting between them. The germline CDR1 and CDR2 sequences are DFQATT and SNEGSKA (reference sequence). The CDR3 covers 11 residues. The CDR3 bases are TGCAGTGCCGAACCCGAGATTACTCAGTACTTC. Residues: CSAEPEITQYF.